This TCR beta chain appears in the sequencing data of a study of cytomegalovirus exposure and HLA in healthy donors. Broader study findings: The productive fraction for most TCR beta V segments was about 87% or about 30% in an earlier analysis. Being indistinguishable, some V segments were excluded, TRBV6-2 and TRBV6-3 among them.

The PCR employed 60 Vbeta primers together with 13 Jbeta primers. Clones were read by immunoSEQ multiplex PCR, and TCRdb kept only the in-frame ones, dropping some. The sample contains under 250,000 clones, about 85% of which appear only once. Germline V gene sequence: CDR1 MNHNY, CDR2 SVGAGI (reference sequence). The CDR3 totals 15 residues. V was shortened by 8 bases and J by 2 bases, with 16 bases between the two germline ends. This clone was picked up one time. Its antigen is not known. Not recorded for this donor was the CMV serostatus. V and J are TRBV6-6 and TRBJ2-1; a possible D gene is TRBD1 (5 bases). The sample consisted of PBMCs. This clonotype originated in a human donor in good health. CDR3 DNA sequence: TGTGCCAGCGTAAGGGGTAGGTCCCCCTACAATGAGCAGTTCTTC. Translating it yields CASVRGRSPYNEQFF.